The 29 T cell receptor beta chains reported below all come from one sample, sequenced in a study of blood T cell repertoires in COVID-19. Produced via immunoSEQ multiplex PCR; TCRdb's table is partial and in-frame only. The sample holds 250,000 or so clones, 70% to 90% seen once. Sequencing was carried out using peripheral blood. The receptor source for this set is a man between 18 and 35 years old with active or convalescent COVID-19.

The chain joins TRBV19 to TRBJ2-7, with a tentative D call TRBD2 (6 bases). Germline V gives CDR1 LNHDA, CDR2 SQIVND (reference sequence). This CDR3 spans 14 amino acids. Trimming took 5 bases from V and 0 from J, leaving 11 bases between them. The chain's CDR3 is CASSPGTGSYEQYF. CDR3 DNA: TGTGCCAGTAGTCCAGGGACTGGCTCCTACGAGCAGTACTTC.

This clone has a single count. Here the CDR3 DNA reads TGTGCCAGCAGCTCCGGGACAGCAGCTCCTGGAAACACCATATATTTT. Its protein is CASSSGTAAPGNTIYF. The chain links TRBV13 to TRBJ1-3; 7 bases match TRBD1. CDR3 length: 16 residues. Germline V gene sequence: CDR1 PRHDT, CDR2 FYEKMQ (reference sequence). The J segment lost 2 bases and the V segment lost 4 bases, leaving 8 bases of the junction unmatched.

The V call is TRBV4-3, the J call TRBJ2-7, with TRBD2 identical over 9 bases. V was clipped by 3 bases and J by 3 bases; unmatched bases: 9. The CDR3 runs 16 residues. In germline, CDR1 is LGHNA, CDR2 YSLEER. The CDR3 sequence is CASSQVRAGGIYEQYF. DNA for the CDR3: TGCGCCAGCAGCCAGGTTAGGGCGGGAGGGATCTACGAGCAGTACTTC.

This chain connects TRBV5-1 to TRBJ2-1; TRBD2 matches at 8 bases. The CDR3 consists of 16 residues. In germline, CDR1 is SGHRS, CDR2 YFSETQ. J gave up 4 bases and V 4 bases, and 10 bases lay outside the gene matches. The CDR3 loop is CASSRQSSGSYNEQFF. The CDR3 nucleotides are TGCGCCAGCAGCCGACAATCTAGCGGGTCTTACAATGAGCAGTTCTTC.

The V call is TRBV5-1, the J call TRBJ2-7; D is unresolved. Germline assignment: CDR1 SGHRS and CDR2 YFSETQ. The CDR3 is 16 amino acids. Trimming pared 0 bases from V and 1 base from J, leaving 14 bases between. The CDR3 region has the DNA TGCGCCAGCAGCTTGGGACTTCTTGCGCCTTCCTACGAGCAGTACTTC. It codes for CASSLGLLAPSYEQYF.

The chain uses TRBV28 and TRBJ1-4, with D hard to call. The V gene's germline CDR1 is MDHEN and CDR2 SYDVKM. With 3 bases removed from V and 10 bases from J, the gap between germline ends came to 12 bases. The CDR3 length is 13 residues. The CDR3 DNA follows: TGTGCCAGCAGTTTTTCGGGGTTAGGAAAACTGTTTTTT. Translated: CASSFSGLGKLFF.

This clone has a handful of counts. The chain combines TRBV5-1 with TRBJ1-2; a possible D gene is TRBD1 (5 bases). This CDR3 region has 16 residues. CDR1 is SGHRS, CDR2 YFSETQ, per germline. Trimming removed 3 bases at V and 7 bases at J, with 22 bases between. CDR3 sequence (DNA): TGCGCCAGCAGCTCAGACAGCCCCTCTAGGGAAGGTGGCTACACCTTC. Protein: CASSSDSPSREGGYTF.

Written as DNA, the CDR3 is TGTGCCAGCAGCAGCAGTGGCGGGGGTAAGGATACGCAGTATTTT. This encodes CASSSSGGGKDTQYF. V and J are TRBV5-4 and TRBJ2-3; 7 positions match TRBD2. CDR3 length: 15 residues. From germline, CDR1 is SGHNT and CDR2 YYREEE (reference sequence). V lost 4 bases and J lost 6; bases outside the gene matches: 11.

The rearrangement joins TRBV19 to TRBJ2-6; TRBD2 aligns across 7 bases. Unmatched junction bases numbered 5, after V lost 7 bases and J lost 2 bases. Germline CDR1 is LNHDA and CDR2 is SQIVND (reference sequence). The CDR3 covers 15 residues. The CDR3 DNA reads TGTGCCAGTACCCCTCGGGGGGCTGGGGCCAACGTCCTGACTTTC. Its translation: CASTPRGAGANVLTF.

The V and J genes are TRBV11-1 and TRBJ1-1; D unclear. Germline CDR1 reads SGHAT; CDR2 reads FQDESV (reference sequence). V dropped 1 base and J dropped 5 bases, with 11 bases sitting between them. CDR3 size: 14 residues. As DNA, the CDR3 is TGTGCCAGCAGCTTAGAGTATTCGGGGACTGAAGCTTTCTTT. Translating it yields CASSLEYSGTEAFF.

The rearrangement uses TRBV7-2 and TRBJ2-1; D call uncertain. V lost 5 bases and J lost 5, with 10 bases in between. CDR1 SGHTA and CDR2 FQGNSA come from the germline V gene. The CDR3 totals 13 residues. For the CDR3, the DNA is TGTGCCAGCAGCCCTAGGATGAACAATGAGCAGTTCTTC. Amino acids: CASSPRMNNEQFF.

The rearrangement joins TRBV15 to TRBJ1-6; D may be TRBD1 (5 bases). CDR1 is LNHNV and CDR2 is YYDKDF in the germline V gene (reference sequence). CDR3 length: 15 residues. Trimming took 0 bases from V and 10 from J, leaving 13 bases between them. CDR3 sequence reads: CATSRDRGEGSPLHF. The CDR3 nucleotides are TGTGCCACCAGCAGAGATCGGGGGGAAGGCTCACCCCTCCACTTT.

The V gene is TRBV18, the J gene TRBJ1-4; no clear D. CDR1 and CDR2 (germline): KGHSH, LQKENI. The CDR3 runs 14 residues. V lost 6 bases and J lost 5, with 13 bases in between. The CDR3 region is CASSPLRENEKLFF. Here the CDR3 DNA reads TGTGCCAGCTCCCCCCTTCGAGAAAATGAAAAACTGTTTTTT.

The chain recombines TRBV27 with TRBJ2-7; 11 bases align to TRBD1. Trimming at V came to 5 bases and at J to 6 bases, leaving 9 bases not matched to a gene. From germline, CDR1 is MNHEY and CDR2 SMNVEV (reference sequence). CDR3 length equals 15 residues. CDR3 bases: TGTGCCAGCAGTCCAACCGGGACAGGGGGTCGCGAGCAGTACTTC. Protein product: CASSPTGTGGREQYF.

The rearrangement uses TRBV9 and TRBJ2-3, with a possible D match to TRBD2 (5 bases). CDR1 SGDLS and CDR2 YYNGEE come from the germline V gene. Trimming cost V 0 bases and J 5 bases, with 10 bases left between them. The CDR3 has 14 amino acids. For the CDR3, the DNA is TGTGCCAGCAGCGTAGGAGGACTCGAAGATACGCAGTATTTT. Translated, it gives CASSVGGLEDTQYF.

The chain has TRBV30 and TRBJ2-7; the match to TRBD1 covers 7 bases. CDR1 and CDR2 from the germline V gene are GTSNPN and SVGIG (reference sequence). V was clipped by 4 bases and J by 2 bases; unmatched bases: 2. The CDR3 sequence is 12 residues long. CDR3 sequence reads: CAWTQGAYEQYF. In DNA, the CDR3 is TGTGCCTGGACCCAGGGGGCCTACGAGCAGTACTTC.

This clone turned up a few times. The chain carries TRBV28 and TRBJ1-2; D possibly corresponds to TRBD1 (6 bases). The V end was cut by 2 bases, the J end by 5 bases, with 18 bases between. The CDR3 contains 16 residues. The germline CDR1 and CDR2 sequences are MDHEN and SYDVKM. CDR3 region: CASSLRNRAGGYGYTF. The CDR3 coding sequence is TGTGCCAGCAGTTTACGGAACAGGGCTGGCGGTTATGGCTACACCTTC.

As DNA, the CDR3 is TGTGCCAGCAGCCCAGAGGGACTAGCAGTCCAAGAGACCCAGTACTTC. It codes for CASSPEGLAVQETQYF. The chain links TRBV11-2 to TRBJ2-5; the match to TRBD2 covers 9 bases. Trimming at V came to 5 bases and at J to 1 base, leaving 8 bases not matched to a gene. The CDR3 is 16 amino acids. CDR1 and CDR2 from the germline V gene are SGHAT and FQNNGV.

This clone was detected only once. This chain uses TRBV4-3 with TRBJ1-1; 8 nucleotides match TRBD1. CDR1 and CDR2 from the germline V gene are LGHNA and YSLEER. The CDR3 has 15 amino acids. V gave up 3 bases and J gave up 3 bases; unmatched junction bases: 6. The CDR3 DNA sequence: TGCGCCAGCAGCCACGGATTGGACAGGGACACTGAAGCTTTCTTT. Residues: CASSHGLDRDTEAFF.

This clone has a single count. V is TRBV27 and J is TRBJ2-1, with D hard to call. This CDR3 has 13 amino acids. V was pared by 0 bases and J by 6 bases, with 6 bases between. Germline V CDR1 and CDR2: MNHEY, SMNVEV (reference sequence). Written as DNA, the CDR3 is TGTGCCAGCAGTTTATCTTTCTCCAATGAGCAGTTCTTC. Translated: CASSLSFSNEQFF.

The chain combines TRBV7-2 with TRBJ2-3; 7 nucleotides line up with TRBD1. Germline assignment: CDR1 SGHTA and CDR2 FQGNSA. This CDR3 contains 13 residues. Unmatched junction bases numbered 2, after V lost 5 bases and J lost 3 bases. CDR3 in amino acids: CASSRGQTDTQYF. The CDR3 bases are TGTGCCAGCAGCCGGGGACAGACAGATACGCAGTATTTT.

This clone was counted between two and nine times. The rearrangement joins TRBV4-1 to TRBJ1-1; 8 nucleotides match TRBD1. Germline CDR1 and CDR2: MGHRA and YSYEKL. Trimming at V came to 4 bases and at J to 0 bases, leaving 7 bases not matched to a gene. CDR3 length equals 16 residues. The CDR3 DNA reads TGCGCCAGCAGCCCCCCCTCGACAGGGGTGAACACTGAAGCTTTCTTT. It yields the protein CASSPPSTGVNTEAFF.

V is TRBV27 and J is TRBJ2-7; 12 bases fit TRBD1. V was pared by 2 bases and J by 5 bases, with 4 bases of the junction left unmatched. The CDR3 consists of 15 residues. Looked up from germline, CDR1 is MNHEY and CDR2 is SMNVEV (reference sequence). The CDR3 sequence is CASSLGTGGEDEQYF. Written as DNA, the CDR3 is TGTGCCAGCAGTTTAGGGACAGGGGGCGAGGACGAGCAGTACTTC.

This chain links TRBV5-4 with TRBJ2-1, with 8 bases fitting TRBD2. The CDR3 length is 15 residues. The J segment lost 7 bases and the V segment lost 4 bases, leaving 10 bases of the junction unmatched. Germline lookup yields CDR1 SGHNT and CDR2 YYREEE (reference sequence). CDR3 sequence (DNA): TGTGCCAGCAGCCTCGGACTAGCAGATACTAATGAGCAGTTCTTC. Its translation: CASSLGLADTNEQFF.

The rearrangement joins TRBV10-3 to TRBJ2-1; perhaps TRBD2 as D (5 bases). The length of the CDR3 is 13 residues. Trimming stripped 7 bases from V and 3 bases from J, with 10 bases between. CDR1 is ENHRY, CDR2 SYGVKD, per germline. In nucleotides, the CDR3 is TGTGCCATCAAAGCGGAAAACTACAATGAGCAGTTCTTC. Encoded protein: CAIKAENYNEQFF.

V and J are TRBV9 and TRBJ2-1; maybe TRBD2 (5 bases). Trimming removed 3 bases from V and 4 bases from J, with 11 bases in between. The CDR3 is 14 amino acids. Per the germline V gene, CDR1 is SGDLS and CDR2 is YYNGEE. The CDR3 loop is CASSGTGIYNEQFF. Written as DNA, the CDR3 is TGTGCCAGCAGCGGAACCGGGATTTACAATGAGCAGTTCTTC.

This chain uses TRBV15 with TRBJ2-1, with D possibly TRBD2 on 5 matching bases. CDR1 is LNHNV, CDR2 YYDKDF, per germline (reference sequence). CDR3 length: 16 residues. Trimming cost V 1 base and J 0 bases, with 10 bases left between them. The CDR3 spells CATSRGGGYSYNEQFF. The CDR3 nucleotides are TGTGCCACCAGCAGAGGAGGCGGGTACTCCTACAATGAGCAGTTCTTC.

The V and J genes are TRBV27 and TRBJ1-6; a possible D gene is TRBD1 (5 bases). CDR3 size: 15 residues. Germline CDR1 is MNHEY and CDR2 is SMNVEV (reference sequence). V shed 6 bases and J shed 7 bases, with 16 bases lying between them. CDR3 protein: CASSSLKKGNSPLHF. CDR3 in DNA: TGTGCCAGCAGCTCGCTAAAAAAGGGGAATTCACCCCTCCACTTT.

This clone was observed once. The rearrangement uses TRBV27 and TRBJ2-7; D is perhaps TRBD1 (5 bases). V was shortened by 9 bases and J by 2 bases, with 20 bases between the two germline ends. CDR3 length equals 15 residues. Germline values: CDR1 MNHEY, CDR2 SMNVEV (reference sequence). The CDR3 DNA follows: TGTGCCAGTTACCCCCGTGGCAGGGATCCCTACGAGCAGTACTTC. Its translation: CASYPRGRDPYEQYF.